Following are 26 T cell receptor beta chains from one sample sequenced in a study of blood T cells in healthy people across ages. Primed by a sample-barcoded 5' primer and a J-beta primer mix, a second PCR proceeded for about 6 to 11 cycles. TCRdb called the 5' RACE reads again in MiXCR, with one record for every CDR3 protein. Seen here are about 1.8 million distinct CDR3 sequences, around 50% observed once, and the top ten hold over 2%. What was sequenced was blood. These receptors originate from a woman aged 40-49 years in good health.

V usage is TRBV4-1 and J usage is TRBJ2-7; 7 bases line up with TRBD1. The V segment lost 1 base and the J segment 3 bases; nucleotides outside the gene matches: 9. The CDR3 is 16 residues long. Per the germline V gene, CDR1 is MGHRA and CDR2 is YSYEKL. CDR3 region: CASSQAPAGGNYEQYF. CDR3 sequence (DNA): TGCGCCAGCAGCCAAGCCCCGGCAGGGGGAAACTACGAGCAGTACTTC.

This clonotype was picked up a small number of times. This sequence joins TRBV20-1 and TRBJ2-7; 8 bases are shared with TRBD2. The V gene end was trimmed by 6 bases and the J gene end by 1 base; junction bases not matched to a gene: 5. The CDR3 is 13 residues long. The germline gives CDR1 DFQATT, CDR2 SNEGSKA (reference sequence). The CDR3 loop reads CSAPGGQSYEQYF. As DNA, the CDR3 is TGCAGTGCACCGGGGGGGCAGTCCTACGAGCAGTACTTC.

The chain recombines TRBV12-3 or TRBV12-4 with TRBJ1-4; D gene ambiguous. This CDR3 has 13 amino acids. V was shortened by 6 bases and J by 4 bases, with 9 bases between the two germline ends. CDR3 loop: CASSPRINEKLFF. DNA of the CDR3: TGTGCCAGCAGCCCAAGGATTAATGAAAAACTGTTTTTT.

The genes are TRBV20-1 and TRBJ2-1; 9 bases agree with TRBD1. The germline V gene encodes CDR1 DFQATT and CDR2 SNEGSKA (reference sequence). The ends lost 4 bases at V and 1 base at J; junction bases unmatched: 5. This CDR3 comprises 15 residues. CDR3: CSAIWTGVSYNEQFF. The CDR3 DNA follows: TGCAGTGCTATATGGACAGGGGTGTCCTACAATGAGCAGTTCTTC.

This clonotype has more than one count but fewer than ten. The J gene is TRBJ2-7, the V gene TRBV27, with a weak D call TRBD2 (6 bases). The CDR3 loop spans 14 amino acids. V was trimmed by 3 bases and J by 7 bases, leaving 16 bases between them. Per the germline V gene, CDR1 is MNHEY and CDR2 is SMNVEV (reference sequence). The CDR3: CASSLAGRRGEQYF. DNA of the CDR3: TGTGCCAGCAGTTTGGCAGGGAGGAGAGGGGAGCAGTACTTC.

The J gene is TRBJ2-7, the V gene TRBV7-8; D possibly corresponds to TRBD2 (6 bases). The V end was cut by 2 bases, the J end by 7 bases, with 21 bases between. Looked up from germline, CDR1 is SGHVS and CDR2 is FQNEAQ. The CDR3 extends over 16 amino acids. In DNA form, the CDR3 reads TGTGCCAGCAGCTTAAGTATCGGGGGTTCCTACAATGAGCAGTACTTC. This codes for CASSLSIGGSYNEQYF.

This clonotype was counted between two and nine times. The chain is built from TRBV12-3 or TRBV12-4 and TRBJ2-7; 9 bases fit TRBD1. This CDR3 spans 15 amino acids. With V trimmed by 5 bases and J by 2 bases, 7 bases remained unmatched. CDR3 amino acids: CASSTPTGGTYEQYF. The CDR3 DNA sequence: TGTGCCAGCAGTACCCCGACAGGGGGGACCTACGAGCAGTACTTC.

CDR3 loop: CASRVGGEPNEQFF. DNA of the CDR3: TGTGCCAGCAGGGTAGGAGGGGAACCCAATGAGCAGTTCTTC. The V gene is TRBV13, the J gene TRBJ2-1; a possible D gene is TRBD2 (6 bases). Trimming stripped 6 bases from V and 6 bases from J, with 15 bases between. The CDR3 has 14 residues. Germline V lookup: CDR1 PRHDT, CDR2 FYEKMQ (reference sequence).

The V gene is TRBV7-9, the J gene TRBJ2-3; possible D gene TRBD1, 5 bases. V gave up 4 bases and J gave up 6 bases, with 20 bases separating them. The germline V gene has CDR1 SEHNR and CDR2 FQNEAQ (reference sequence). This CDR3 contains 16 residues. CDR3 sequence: CASSSHTQGGWDTQYF. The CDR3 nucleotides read TGTGCCAGCAGCTCCCACACCCAGGGCGGTTGGGATACGCAGTATTTT.

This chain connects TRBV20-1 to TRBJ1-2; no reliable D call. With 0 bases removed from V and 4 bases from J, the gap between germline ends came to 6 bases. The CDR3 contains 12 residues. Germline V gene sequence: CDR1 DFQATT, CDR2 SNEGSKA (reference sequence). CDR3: CSAREGIYGYTF. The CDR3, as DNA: TGCAGTGCTAGAGAAGGGATCTATGGCTACACCTTC.

CDR3 DNA sequence: TGCGCCAGCAGCCGATTTAGCGGGGGAGGAGACGAGCAGTACTTC. Protein product: CASSRFSGGGDEQYF. The chain joins TRBV4-1 to TRBJ2-4; TRBD2 aligns across 9 bases. The J call may be wrong; the DNA end is better matched by TRBJ2-7. The CDR3 is made up of 15 amino acids. Germline CDR1 and CDR2: MGHRA and YSYEKL.

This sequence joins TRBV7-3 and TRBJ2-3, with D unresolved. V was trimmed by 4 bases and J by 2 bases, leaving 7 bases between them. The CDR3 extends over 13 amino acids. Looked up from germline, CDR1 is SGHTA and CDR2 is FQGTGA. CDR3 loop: CASSSSHTDTQYF. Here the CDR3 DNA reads TGTGCCAGCAGCTCTTCTCACACAGATACGCAGTATTTT.

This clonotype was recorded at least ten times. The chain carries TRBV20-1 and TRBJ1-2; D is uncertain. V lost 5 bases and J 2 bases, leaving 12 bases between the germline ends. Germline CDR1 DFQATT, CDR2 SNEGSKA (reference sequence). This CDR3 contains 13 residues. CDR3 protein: CSAGPTENYGYTF. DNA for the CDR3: TGCAGTGCTGGTCCGACGGAGAACTATGGCTACACCTTC.

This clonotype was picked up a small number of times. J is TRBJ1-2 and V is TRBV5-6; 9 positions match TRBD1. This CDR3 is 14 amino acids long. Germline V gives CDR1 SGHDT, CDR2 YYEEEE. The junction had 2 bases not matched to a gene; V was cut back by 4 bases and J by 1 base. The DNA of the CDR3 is TGTGCCAGCAGCCGACAGGGGGATAACTATGGCTACACCTTC. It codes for CASSRQGDNYGYTF.

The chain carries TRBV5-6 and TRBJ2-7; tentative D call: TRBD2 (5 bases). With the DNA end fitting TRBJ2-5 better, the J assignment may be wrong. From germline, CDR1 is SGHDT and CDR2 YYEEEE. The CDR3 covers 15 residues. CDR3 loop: CASSFSTTWRETQYF. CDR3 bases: TGTGCCAGCAGCTTCTCCACAACCTGGAGGGAGACCCAGTACTTC.

CDR3 coding DNA: TGTGCCAGCAGCTTAACGGGACGCTATGGCTACACCTTC. Its translation is CASSLTGRYGYTF. This sequence joins TRBV11-2 and TRBJ1-2; TRBD1 might be the D (5 bases). The CDR3 totals 13 residues. Germline V gene data show CDR1 as SGHAT and CDR2 as FQNNGV. With 2 bases removed from V and 4 bases from J, the gap between germline ends came to 8 bases. The full variable domain, rest sourced from reference TRBV11-2 and TRBJ1-2, is EAGVAQSPRYKIIEKRQSVAFWCNPISGHATLYWYQQILGQGPKLLIQFQNNGVVDDSQLPKDRFSAERLKGVDSTLKIQPAKLEDSAVYLCASSLTGRYGYTFGSGTRLTVV.

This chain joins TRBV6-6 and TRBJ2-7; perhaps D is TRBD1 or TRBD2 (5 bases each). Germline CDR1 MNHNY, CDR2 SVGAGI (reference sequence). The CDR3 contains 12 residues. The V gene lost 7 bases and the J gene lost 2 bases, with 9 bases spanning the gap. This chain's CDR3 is CASTGAPYEQYF. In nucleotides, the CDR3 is TGTGCCAGCACCGGGGCCCCCTACGAGCAGTACTTC.

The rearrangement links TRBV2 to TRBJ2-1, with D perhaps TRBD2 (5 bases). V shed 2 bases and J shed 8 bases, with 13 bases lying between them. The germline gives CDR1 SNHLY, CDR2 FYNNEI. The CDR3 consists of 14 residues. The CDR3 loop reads CASSENPRGYEQFF. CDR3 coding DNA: TGTGCCAGCAGTGAAAATCCCCGGGGATATGAGCAGTTCTTC.

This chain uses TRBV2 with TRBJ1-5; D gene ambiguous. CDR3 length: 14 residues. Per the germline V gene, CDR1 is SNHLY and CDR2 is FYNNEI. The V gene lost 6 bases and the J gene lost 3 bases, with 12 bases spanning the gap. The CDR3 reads CASSMEHLNQPQHF. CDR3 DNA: TGTGCCAGCAGCATGGAACACCTCAATCAGCCCCAGCATTTT.

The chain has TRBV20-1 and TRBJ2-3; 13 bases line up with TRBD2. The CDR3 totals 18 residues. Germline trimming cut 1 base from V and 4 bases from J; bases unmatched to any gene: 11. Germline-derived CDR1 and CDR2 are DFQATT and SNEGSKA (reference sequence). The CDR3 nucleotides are TGCAGTGCTAGAGGGGGTACTAGCGGGGGGGCGTACCCAGATACGCAGTATTTT. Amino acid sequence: CSARGGTSGGAYPDTQYF.

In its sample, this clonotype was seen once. The CDR3: CASSDRGAQGRSNEKLFF. The CDR3 nucleotides are TGTGCCAGCAGTGATCGGGGGGCCCAGGGACGGAGTAATGAAAAACTGTTTTTT. V and J are TRBV25-1 and TRBJ1-4, with D possibly matching TRBD1 (6 bases). The CDR3 has 18 residues. Per the germline V gene, CDR1 is MGHDK and CDR2 is SYGVNS. The V end lost 3 bases, the J end lost 4 bases, and 21 bases lay between the germline ends.

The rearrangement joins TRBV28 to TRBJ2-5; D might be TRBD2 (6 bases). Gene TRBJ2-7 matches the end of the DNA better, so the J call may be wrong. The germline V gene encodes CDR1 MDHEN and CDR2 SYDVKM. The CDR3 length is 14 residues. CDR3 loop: CATLARDSYYEQYF. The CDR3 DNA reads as TGTGCCACCTTGGCCCGGGACTCTTACTACGAGCAGTACTTC.

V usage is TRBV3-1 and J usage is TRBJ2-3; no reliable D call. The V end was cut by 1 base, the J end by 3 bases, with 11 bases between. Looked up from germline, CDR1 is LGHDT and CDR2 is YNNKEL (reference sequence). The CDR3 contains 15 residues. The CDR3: CASSQASRPTDTQYF. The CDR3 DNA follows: TGTGCCAGCAGCCAAGCCTCTCGTCCGACAGATACGCAGTATTTT.

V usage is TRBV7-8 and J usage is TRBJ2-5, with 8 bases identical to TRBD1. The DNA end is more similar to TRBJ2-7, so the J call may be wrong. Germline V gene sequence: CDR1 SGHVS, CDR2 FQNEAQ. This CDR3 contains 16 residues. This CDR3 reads CASSVFQGAGDYEQYF. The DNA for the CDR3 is TGTGCCAGCAGCGTTTTTCAGGGGGCAGGGGACTACGAGCAGTACTTC.

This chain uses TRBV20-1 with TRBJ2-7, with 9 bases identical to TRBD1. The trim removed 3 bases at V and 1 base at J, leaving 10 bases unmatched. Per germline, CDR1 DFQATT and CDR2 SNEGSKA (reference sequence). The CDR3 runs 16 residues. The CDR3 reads CSASAVTGGASYEQYF. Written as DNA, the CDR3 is TGCAGTGCTAGTGCGGTAACAGGGGGCGCTTCCTACGAGCAGTACTTC.

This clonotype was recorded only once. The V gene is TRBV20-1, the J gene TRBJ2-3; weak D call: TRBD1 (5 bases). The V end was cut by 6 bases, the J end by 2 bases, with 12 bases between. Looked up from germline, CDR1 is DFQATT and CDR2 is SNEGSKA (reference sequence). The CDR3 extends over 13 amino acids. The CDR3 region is CSAHHGATDTQYF. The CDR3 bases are TGCAGTGCCCACCATGGGGCCACAGATACGCAGTATTTT.